This is a list of T cell receptor beta chains from one sample in a study of shared clonotypes between healthy human individuals. Clones were sequenced by immunoSEQ multiplex PCR, and TCRdb holds only the in-frame ones, with some missing. The sample records under 650,000 clones, 96% being singletons. The sample taken for sequencing was naive CD4+ T cells sorted from blood. These receptors originate from a young woman in good health. The CDR3 runs from the conserved cysteine through the conserved F or W. The order of the fields is V gene, D gene, clone size, J gene, CDR3 DNA, CDR3 protein. D genes are given only for firm matches. Some rows mark clone size as missing; the rest say once, few, many or name a class of expanded clone.

TRBV30,.,.,TRBJ1-6,TGTGCCTGGGGACCCGGGATAGATAATTCACCCCTCCACTTT,CAWGPGIDNSPLHF
TRBV27,.,.,TRBJ2-2,TGTGCCAGCAGTCCCTCGCGCGGTCGGCCCGGGGAGCTGTTTTTT,CASSPSRGRPGELFF
TRBV5-1,.,.,TRBJ2-7,TGCGCCAGCAGCCGACCCCAGGCCTACGAGCAGTACTTC,CASSRPQAYEQYF
TRBV5-1,TRBD2,.,TRBJ2-7,TGCGCCAGCAGCCTGGGACTAGCGAACTCCGTCTCCTACGAGCAGTACTTC,CASSLGLANSVSYEQYF
TRBV28,TRBD2,.,TRBJ2-3,TGTGCCAGCAGTTTATTAGCGGGAGTGCCAGATACGCAGTATTTT,CASSLLAGVPDTQYF
TRBV4-1,.,once,TRBJ1-1,TGCGCCAGCAGCCAAGGGAGCCCAGCGAACACTGAAGCTTTCTTT,CASSQGSPANTEAFF
TRBV5-1,TRBD1,.,TRBJ1-4,TGCGCCAGCAGCAGCGGGACAGGGGGTGAAAAACTGTTTTTT,CASSSGTGGEKLFF
TRBV7-2,.,.,TRBJ2-7,TGTGCCAGCAGCTTAGACCCTCTTCGCGAGCAGTACTTC,CASSLDPLREQYF
TRBV2,.,few,TRBJ1-3,TGTGCCAGCAGCACGGACGGTGGAAACACCATATATTTT,CASSTDGGNTIYF
TRBV11-2,TRBD1,.,TRBJ2-2,TGTGCCAGCAGCTCGACAGGGTTTGGGCTGTTTTTT,CASSSTGFGLFF
TRBV19,.,.,TRBJ2-3,TGTGCCAGTAGTAATGGCGGCAGCGGCACAGATACGCAGTATTTT,CASSNGGSGTDTQYF
TRBV5-1,.,.,TRBJ2-5,TGCGCCAGCAGCTTGGGAGAAGAGACCCAGTACTTC,CASSLGEETQYF
TRBV30,.,.,TRBJ1-5,TGTGCCTGGAGTCACACTACAGCTAATCAGCCCCAGCATTTT,CAWSHTTANQPQHF
TRBV18,.,.,TRBJ1-1,TGTGCCAGCTCACTGGGGCAGAACGGAGCTGAAGCTTTCTTT,CASSLGQNGAEAFF
TRBV5-1,TRBD2,.,TRBJ2-1,TGCGCCAGCAGGGAGCGGGAGGTTAACAATGAGCAGTTCTTC,CASREREVNNEQFF
TRBV28,TRBD2,once,TRBJ2-1,TGTGCCAGCAGTTCGGGGACTAGCGGGAGCTCCTACAATGAGCAGTTCTTC,CASSSGTSGSSYNEQFF
TRBV7-8,TRBD1,few,TRBJ1-5,TGTGCCAGCAGCTTAAGACAGGGGCAACAGCCCCAGCATTTT,CASSLRQGQQPQHF
TRBV7-9,.,.,TRBJ1-2,TGTGCCAGCAGCTTAGCGGAATCTAGGGGCTACACCTTC,CASSLAESRGYTF
TRBV21-1,.,.,TRBJ2-7,TGTGCCAGCAGCAAAAAGAGGACAGGGCGCGAGCAGTACTTC,CASSKKRTGREQYF
TRBV4-2,.,.,TRBJ2-7,TGTGCCAGCAGCCAAGGGCGGTCCTTACCCGGCTACGAGCAGTACTTC,CASSQGRSLPGYEQYF
TRBV4-1,.,.,TRBJ2-1,TGCGCCAGCAGCGAGGGACTGGGTTCCTACAATGAGCAGTTCTTC,CASSEGLGSYNEQFF
TRBV18,TRBD1,.,TRBJ2-7,TGTGCCAGCTCTCGAGTCACAGGGGGCTTTGGCGACGAGCAGTACTTC,CASSRVTGGFGDEQYF
TRBV5-1,.,.,TRBJ2-7,TGCGCCAGCAGCTTGCCCGGGTCCCTCTCCTACGAGCAGTACTTC,CASSLPGSLSYEQYF
TRBV6-5,.,.,TRBJ1-1,TGTGCCAGCAGTCCGACAGGATGGACTGAAGCTTTCTTT,CASSPTGWTEAFF
TRBV30,.,few,TRBJ1-5,TGTGCCTGGGGGTCCTGGGGGAGTCAGCCCCAGCATTTT,CAWGSWGSQPQHF
TRBV19,TRBD2,.,TRBJ2-3,TGTGCCAGTAGTAAACTAGCGGGGGACACAGATACGCAGTATTTT,CASSKLAGDTDTQYF
TRBV28,TRBD1,.,TRBJ2-1,TGTGCCAGCAGTTTTCACAGGGGTCTGAGCTCCTACAATGAGCAGTTCTTC,CASSFHRGLSSYNEQFF
TRBV28,.,few,TRBJ1-2,TGTGCCGCTCGGGGTCCATGGGATGGCTACACCTTC,CAARGPWDGYTF
TRBV7-2,.,.,TRBJ1-2,TGTGCCAGCAGCCCGCGTCGGACCCTGGCCCACTATGGCTACACCTTC,CASSPRRTLAHYGYTF
TRBV6-5,.,once,TRBJ1-5,TGTGCCAGCAGTTACTCGGGGGACGTCAGTCAGCCCCAGCATTTT,CASSYSGDVSQPQHF
TRBV13,.,.,TRBJ1-1,TGTGCCAGCAGCGCTCTGGGGGGGCGGAACACTGAAGCTTTCTTT,CASSALGGRNTEAFF
TRBV19,.,.,TRBJ1-2,TGTGCCAGTAGTATTCAAATGGGGCCGAACTATGGCTACACCTTC,CASSIQMGPNYGYTF
TRBV27,.,.,TRBJ2-3,TGTGCCAGCAGTTTGACGCGATCGGTACATACGCAGTATTTT,CASSLTRSVHTQYF
TRBV28,TRBD2,once,TRBJ2-3,TGTGCCAGCAGTCCCCCTCTAGCGGGAGGGTCAGATACGCAGTATTTT,CASSPPLAGGSDTQYF
TRBV28,.,.,TRBJ2-2,TGTGCCAGCAGCTCGCCGGGACACGGCGCGAACACCGGGGAGCTGTTTTTT,CASSSPGHGANTGELFF
TRBV19,.,.,TRBJ2-2,TGTGCCAGTAGTCCTAGACATTGGAACACCGGGGAGCTGTTTTTT,CASSPRHWNTGELFF
TRBV11-2,.,.,TRBJ2-3,TGTGCCAGCAGCTTAGAGGCTGGGGGGACAGATACGCAGTATTTT,CASSLEAGGTDTQYF
TRBV28,TRBD1,.,TRBJ2-7,TGTGCCAGCAGTTTTTTAGGACAGGGCGGTGAGCAGTACTTC,CASSFLGQGGEQYF
TRBV18,.,.,TRBJ1-1,TGTGCCAGCTCCGGGATTTCAGGGCCTGAAGCTTTCTTT,CASSGISGPEAFF
TRBV19,TRBD2,.,TRBJ2-5,TGTGCCAGTAGTAATCCAGCGGGAGGGAGGGAGCAGTACTTC,CASSNPAGGREQYF
TRBV19,TRBD1,.,TRBJ1-2,TGTGCCAGTAGATCGGCAGGGGGCGCTATCTATGGCTACACCTTC,CASRSAGGAIYGYTF
TRBV28,.,.,TRBJ2-4,TGTGCCAGCAGTTCAGCAGGGGGACTAGCCAAAAACATTCAGTACTTC,CASSSAGGLAKNIQYF